One and the same sample provided the 26 T cell receptor beta chains below, sequenced in a study of T cell responses to AZD1222 COVID-19 vaccine. The table came from immunoSEQ multiplex PCR; TCRdb's copy has only in-frame clones and leaves some out. The table shows about 25,000 clones, with about 86% occurring only once. The sequencing used peripheral blood, collected 28 days after the second AZD1222 dose. The source is an adult who received the AZD1222 COVID-19 vaccine.

The chain couples TRBV19 to TRBJ2-2, with 10 bases that match TRBD2. Trimming removed 5 bases from V and 5 bases from J; junction bases left unmatched: 11. Germline CDR1 reads LNHDA; CDR2 reads SQIVND (reference sequence). The length of the CDR3 is 17 residues. CDR3 region: CASSPAGLATGTGELFF. The CDR3 coding sequence is TGTGCCAGTAGTCCCGCGGGACTAGCGACTGGGACCGGGGAGCTGTTTTTT.

The genes are TRBV6-5 and TRBJ2-5, with TRBD2 matching 7 bases. This CDR3 has 14 amino acids. J gave up 7 bases and V 6 bases, and 11 bases lay outside the gene matches. The germline CDR1 and CDR2 sequences are MNHEY and SVGAGI. DNA for the CDR3: TGTGCCAGCAGGTCGGGGGGTCAACCTGGGACCCAGTACTTC. This translates into CASRSGGQPGTQYF.

This chain connects TRBV10-3 to TRBJ2-3; 7 bases match TRBD2. CDR3 length: 13 residues. The trim removed 6 bases at V and 6 bases at J, leaving 6 bases unmatched. The germline V gene has CDR1 ENHRY and CDR2 SYGVKD. Written as DNA, the CDR3 is TGTGCCATCAGGGGCTGGGGGGGGGATACGCAGTATTTT. Translation gives CAIRGWGGDTQYF.

This clone was seen a handful of times. J is TRBJ2-1 and V is TRBV5-1, with 9 bases lining up with TRBD1. CDR1 is SGHRS and CDR2 is YFSETQ in the germline V gene. The CDR3 is 15 residues long. V shed 4 bases, J shed 2 bases, and the junction held 4 bases outside the gene matches. Here the CDR3 DNA reads TGCGCCAGCAGCCCGGGACAGGGAACCTACAATGAGCAGTTCTTC. As protein: CASSPGQGTYNEQFF.

The rearrangement uses TRBV28 and TRBJ2-1; a weak D match, TRBD2 (5 bases). The germline V and J ends were trimmed by 6 bases and 0 bases, with 12 bases remaining between them. This CDR3 spans 15 amino acids. Germline V gene data show CDR1 as MDHEN and CDR2 as SYDVKM. Here the CDR3 DNA reads TGTGCCAGCAGGACTCTAGCAGGCTCCTACAATGAGCAGTTCTTC. Amino acids: CASRTLAGSYNEQFF. Using reference TRBV28 and TRBJ2-1 for the parts outside the CDR3, the full variable domain is DVKVTQSSRYLVKRTGEKVFLECVQDMDHENMFWYRQDPGLGLRLIYFSYDVKMKEKGDIPEGYSVSREKKERFSLILESASTNQTSMYLCASRTLAGSYNEQFFGPGTRLTVL.

CDR3 nucleotide sequence: TGCGCCAGCAGCCCGGGTGACAGAAACTATGGCTACACCTTC. Protein sequence: CASSPGDRNYGYTF. J is TRBJ1-2 and V is TRBV5-1, with D possibly TRBD1 on 5 matching bases. The CDR3 runs to 14 residues. V was shortened by 4 bases and J by 2 bases, with 12 bases between the two germline ends. Germline V gives CDR1 SGHRS, CDR2 YFSETQ.

This clone was counted only a few times. The chain uses TRBV19 and TRBJ1-2, with no clear D. CDR1 is LNHDA and CDR2 is SQIVND in the germline V gene (reference sequence). The length of the CDR3 is 15 residues. V lost 3 bases and J lost 3, with 14 bases in between. The CDR3 coding sequence is TGTGCCAGTAGTATCATGTCGGCAGCTCACTATGGCTACACCTTC. Protein product: CASSIMSAAHYGYTF. Based on the CDR3 plus reference TRBV19 and TRBJ1-2, the full variable domain is DGGITQSPKYLFRKEGQNVTLSCEQNLNHDAMYWYRQDPGQGLRLIYYSQIVNDFQKGDIAEGYSVSREKKESFPLTVTSAQKNPTAFYLCASSIMSAAHYGYTFGSGTRLTVV.

J is TRBJ1-6 and V is TRBV5-1; no reliable D call. The germline gives CDR1 SGHRS, CDR2 YFSETQ. CDR3 length: 13 residues. V gave up 4 bases and J gave up 7 bases, with 9 bases separating them. Here the CDR3 reads CASSRTENSPLHF. CDR3 sequence (DNA): TGCGCCAGCAGCAGGACGGAAAATTCACCCCTCCACTTT.

V and J are TRBV27 and TRBJ1-5, with 10 bases that match TRBD1. With 4 bases clipped from V and 6 bases from J, the junction kept 9 bases outside the gene matches. The CDR3 runs 16 residues. Germline V CDR1 and CDR2: MNHEY, SMNVEV (reference sequence). The CDR3 bases are TGTGCCAGCAGTTCCAAAGGACAGGGGGGAAGTCAGCCCCAGCATTTT. This sequence encodes CASSSKGQGGSQPQHF.

The chain has TRBV6-4 and TRBJ1-2; unclear D gene. The germline V gene has CDR1 MRHNA and CDR2 SNTAGT. Deletions cut 5 bases from V and 5 bases from J, with 15 bases between. The CDR3 covers 14 residues. This CDR3 is CASSPDPREYGYTF. Written as DNA, the CDR3 is TGTGCCAGCAGTCCGGACCCGAGAGAGTATGGCTACACCTTC.

This clone was observed a handful of times. For the CDR3, the DNA is TGTGCCAGCAGTGAGGAGACAGCAGCTAATGAAAAACTGTTTTTT. This translates into CASSEETAANEKLFF. V usage is TRBV6-1 and J usage is TRBJ1-4; a weak D match, TRBD1 (5 bases). There are 15 residues in the CDR3. V lost 3 bases and J lost 3, with 11 bases in between. Per the germline V gene, CDR1 is MNHNS and CDR2 is SASEGT.

The gene calls are TRBV28 and TRBJ1-2; TRBD1 agrees at 7 bases. With V trimmed by 4 bases and J by 6 bases, 11 bases remained unmatched. This CDR3 has 15 residues. The germline V gene encodes CDR1 MDHEN and CDR2 SYDVKM. The chain's CDR3 is CASSSIFRGRDGYTF. CDR3 nucleotide sequence: TGTGCCAGCAGTTCCATTTTTAGGGGGCGGGATGGCTACACCTTC.

V usage is TRBV18 and J usage is TRBJ1-2; 7 bases match TRBD1. The CDR3 loop spans 15 amino acids. Germline V gives CDR1 KGHSH, CDR2 LQKENI. With 1 base clipped from V and 4 bases from J, the junction kept 6 bases outside the gene matches. The CDR3 bases are TGTGCCAGCTCACCACAAGACAGGGCCGGCTATGGCTACACCTTC. Translation gives CASSPQDRAGYGYTF.

This chain uses TRBV7-2 with TRBJ2-2; 10 positions match TRBD2. V lost 5 bases, J lost 7 bases, and 13 bases stayed unmatched. This CDR3 comprises 17 residues. Germline V gives CDR1 SGHTA, CDR2 FQGNSA. As DNA, the CDR3 is TGTGCCAGCAGCAGAAGTGGACTAGCGGCGAGGGGCGGGGAGCTGTTTTTT. This gives the protein CASSRSGLAARGGELFF.

The J gene is TRBJ2-7, the V gene TRBV2, with D uncertain. CDR1 and CDR2 from the germline V gene are SNHLY and FYNNEI. Deletions cut 5 bases from V and 2 bases from J, with 10 bases between. CDR3 length equals 13 residues. The CDR3 coding sequence is TGTGCCAGCAGTTATACCAGGACCTACGAGCAGTACTTC. It translates to CASSYTRTYEQYF. Complete variable domain (other parts from reference TRBV2 and TRBJ2-7): EPEVTQTPSHQVTQMGQEVILRCVPISNHLYFYWYRQILGQKVEFLVSFYNNEISEKSEIFDDQFSVERPDGSNFTLKIRSTKLEDSAMYFCASSYTRTYEQYFGPGTRLTVT.

This sequence joins TRBV10-3 and TRBJ2-1, with TRBD1 matching 9 bases. This CDR3 region has 18 residues. V trimming: 3 bases; J trimming: 3 bases; junction bases outside the gene matches: 12. The germline V gene has CDR1 ENHRY and CDR2 SYGVKD. CDR3 sequence reads: CAISDPKETGGVYNEQFF. In nucleotides, the CDR3 is TGTGCCATCAGTGACCCAAAGGAGACAGGGGGGGTCTACAATGAGCAGTTCTTC.

V usage is TRBV27 and J usage is TRBJ1-5; D unresolved. Germline V lookup: CDR1 MNHEY, CDR2 SMNVEV (reference sequence). Between the trimmed V and J ends, which lost 2 bases and 2 bases, there was a span of 10 bases. The length of the CDR3 is 15 residues. The CDR3: CASSLTGIGNQPQHF. Written as DNA, the CDR3 is TGTGCCAGCAGTTTAACCGGGATCGGCAATCAGCCCCAGCATTTT.

A few counts support this clone. The chain uses TRBV28 and TRBJ2-2; 7 bases map to TRBD2. This CDR3 comprises 13 residues. Germline assignment: CDR1 MDHEN and CDR2 SYDVKM. The junction had 6 bases not matched to a gene; V was cut back by 7 bases and J by 7 bases. The CDR3 region has the DNA TGTGCCAGCATGGCGGGAGCGGGCGGGGAGCTGTTTTTT. This translates into CASMAGAGGELFF.

The rearrangement joins TRBV27 to TRBJ2-1; 9 positions match TRBD2. CDR3 size: 15 residues. J gave up 4 bases and V 6 bases, and 7 bases lay outside the gene matches. Germline CDR1 reads MNHEY; CDR2 reads SMNVEV (reference sequence). The CDR3: CASSLTSGIYNEQFF. The DNA for the CDR3 is TGTGCCAGCAGCCTGACTAGCGGAATATACAATGAGCAGTTCTTC.

The chain has TRBV2 and TRBJ1-5; maybe TRBD1 (6 bases). Trimming shortened V by 6 bases and J by 0 bases, and 12 bases separated the two germline ends. Germline-derived CDR1 and CDR2 are SNHLY and FYNNEI. The CDR3 totals 15 residues. The CDR3 nucleotides are TGTGCCAGCAGACTCGGGACAACTAGCAATCAGCCCCAGCATTTT. Its protein is CASRLGTTSNQPQHF.

V and J are TRBV11-2 and TRBJ1-5; maybe TRBD1 (5 bases). The length of the CDR3 is 13 residues. V was cut by 1 base and J by 6 bases, with 7 bases left in between. Germline-derived CDR1 and CDR2 are SGHAT and FQNNGV. CDR3 sequence (DNA): TGTGCCAGCAGCTTAGGGGGGACTCAGCCCCAGCATTTT. Protein: CASSLGGTQPQHF.

J is TRBJ2-2 and V is TRBV5-1, with 9 bases that match TRBD2. Trimming took 3 bases from V and 7 from J; bases not matched to a gene: 10. CDR3 size: 16 residues. Germline CDR1 is SGHRS and CDR2 is YFSETQ. CDR3 coding DNA: TGCGCCAGCAGCTGGACTTTAGCGGGAGAAATCGGGGAGCTGTTTTTT. As protein: CASSWTLAGEIGELFF.

V gene TRBV2 combines with J gene TRBJ2-3; D call uncertain. The CDR3 is made up of 13 amino acids. The ends were cut back, 4 bases at V and 0 bases at J, with 5 bases in the middle. CDR1 is SNHLY, CDR2 FYNNEI, per germline. For the CDR3, the DNA is TGTGCCAGCAGTGTTGATAGCACAGATACGCAGTATTTT. Its translation: CASSVDSTDTQYF.

The chain couples TRBV24-1 to TRBJ2-6; tentatively, D is TRBD1 or TRBD2 (5 bases each). V lost 10 bases and J lost 2, with 17 bases in between. The CDR3 consists of 16 residues. CDR1 and CDR2 from the germline V gene are KGHDR and SFDVKD. The CDR3 is CATSGPGSTGANVLTF. The CDR3 DNA reads as TGTGCCACTTCGGGACCAGGGTCCACTGGGGCCAACGTCCTGACTTTC.

The chain employs TRBV27 and TRBJ1-2; 7 nucleotides align to TRBD1. CDR3 length: 15 residues. CDR1 is MNHEY and CDR2 is SMNVEV in the germline V gene (reference sequence). Trimming removed 4 bases from V and 8 bases from J; junction bases left unmatched: 13. The CDR3 here is CASSSLTGLSGGYTF. In DNA form, the CDR3 reads TGTGCCAGCAGTTCCCTGACAGGGCTGAGCGGAGGCTACACCTTC.

This clone showed up just once. The genes are TRBV10-1 and TRBJ1-3; D unclear. V was shortened by 4 bases and J by 2 bases, with 6 bases between the two germline ends. Per the germline V gene, CDR1 is WNHNN and CDR2 is SYGVQD (reference sequence). This CDR3 comprises 13 residues. CDR3: CASSVSTGNTIYF. CDR3 nucleotide sequence: TGCGCCAGCAGTGTTTCTACTGGAAACACCATATATTTT.